This T cell receptor (beta chain) was sequenced during a study of blood T cell repertoires in COVID-19. Whole-study context: COVID-19 samples from acute and convalescent phases originated in the United States, Italy and Spain. T cells, B-cell-depleted T cells, or PBMCs supplied cDNA or gDNA.

Cohort allocation depended upon clinical history that participants reported. Per the study methods: Amplification of reference gene primers provided the estimated nucleated cell counts. Sequenced by immunoSEQ multiplex PCR; TCRdb stores in-frame clones only, minus some. V and J calls and clone size are given by that table; D and trimming were obtained from the DNA. The sample records about 240,000 clones, approximately 84% being singletons. Sample: PBMCs or T cells enriched from blood (not recorded which). The sequence was obtained from a woman between 35 and 50 years old with acute COVID-19.

The CDR3 region has the DNA TGTGCCAGCAGCCAAGATCTTCGGCGGGAGGGGTCCGAGCAGTACTTC. Its protein is CASSQDLRREGSEQYF. The chain combines TRBV4-2 with TRBJ2-7; TRBD2 matches at 9 bases. The CDR3 covers 16 residues. The junction had 9 bases not matched to a gene; V was cut back by 0 bases and J by 6 bases. CDR1 and CDR2 from the germline V gene are LGHNA and YNFKEQ.